This TCR beta chain was obtained from a study of blood T cell repertoires in COVID-19. Study-level information: Specimens from acute and convalescent COVID-19 originated in the United States, Italy and Spain. Nucleic acid was either cDNA or gDNA, and it came from T cells, B-cell-depleted T cells, or PBMCs.

Trimming at V came to 4 bases and at J to 1 base, leaving 6 bases not matched to a gene. This CDR3 comprises 16 residues. Germline V gene lookup returns CDR1 LNHDA and CDR2 SQIVND (reference sequence). Original handling: Reference gene primers were amplified, and this amplification served to estimate nucleated cell counts. Clones were sequenced by immunoSEQ multiplex PCR, and TCRdb holds only the in-frame ones, with some missing. The DNA gave D and trimming, while V, J and clone size come from that table. Of around 130,000 clones in the sample, 70% to 90% are singletons; the top ten hold around 5%. This clonotype was sampled from a human donor in a cohort sampled during active COVID-19. The chain couples TRBV19 to TRBJ2-3, with 9 bases matching TRBD1. Sequences were obtained from peripheral blood. CDR3 loop: CASSTHRGLCTDTQYF. In DNA, the CDR3 is TGTGCCAGTAGTACACACAGGGGGCTCTGCACAGATACGCAGTATTTT.